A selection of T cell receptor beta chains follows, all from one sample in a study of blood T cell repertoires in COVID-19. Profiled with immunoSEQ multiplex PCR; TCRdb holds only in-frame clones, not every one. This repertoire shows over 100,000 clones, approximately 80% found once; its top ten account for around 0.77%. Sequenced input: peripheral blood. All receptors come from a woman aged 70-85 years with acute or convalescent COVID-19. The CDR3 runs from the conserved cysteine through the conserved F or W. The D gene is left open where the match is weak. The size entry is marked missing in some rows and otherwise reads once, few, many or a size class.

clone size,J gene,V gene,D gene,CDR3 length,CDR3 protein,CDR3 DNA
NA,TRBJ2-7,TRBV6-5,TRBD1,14,CASSRQGVNYEQYF,TGTGCCAGCAGCCGACAGGGGGTAAACTACGAGCAGTACTTC
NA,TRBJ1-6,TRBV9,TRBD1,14,CASSVGQGDSPLHF,TGTGCCAGCAGCGTGGGACAGGGTGATTCACCCCTCCACTTT
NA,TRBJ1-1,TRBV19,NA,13,CASSTQGTTEAFF,TGTGCCAGTAGTACACAGGGTACCACTGAAGCTTTCTTT
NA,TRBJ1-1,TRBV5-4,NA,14,CASSLGGLGTEAFF,TGTGCCAGCAGCTTGGGAGGGTTGGGCACTGAAGCTTTCTTT
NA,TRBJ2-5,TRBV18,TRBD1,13,CASSDSTGETQYF,TGTGCCAGCTCAGATTCGACAGGGGAGACCCAGTACTTC
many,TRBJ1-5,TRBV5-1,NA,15,CASSPAGSSNQPQHF,TGCGCCAGCAGTCCAGCAGGGTCTAGCAATCAGCCCCAGCATTTT
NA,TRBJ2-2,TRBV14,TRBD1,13,CASRDRGTGELFF,TGTGCCAGCAGGGACAGGGGTACCGGGGAGCTGTTTTTT
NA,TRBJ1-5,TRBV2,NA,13,CASKQGSYQPQHF,TGTGCCAGCAAACAGGGTTCATATCAGCCCCAGCATTTT
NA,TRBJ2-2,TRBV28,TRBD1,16,CASSTGTGLRTGELFF,TGTGCCAGCAGTACAGGGACAGGACTTCGGACCGGGGAGCTGTTTTTT
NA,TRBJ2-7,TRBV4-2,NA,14,CASSQDKRTYEQYF,TGTGCCAGCAGCCAAGATAAGAGGACCTACGAGCAGTACTTC
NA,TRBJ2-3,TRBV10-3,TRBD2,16,CAISELAGTSTDTQYF,TGTGCCATCAGTGAGTTAGCGGGAACTAGCACAGATACGCAGTATTTT
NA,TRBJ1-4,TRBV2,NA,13,CASTRGTNEKLFF,TGTGCCAGCACCAGGGGAACTAATGAAAAACTGTTTTTT
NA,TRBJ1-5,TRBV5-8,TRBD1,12,CASSPDRGPQHF,TGTGCCAGCAGCCCCGACAGGGGGCCCCAGCATTTT
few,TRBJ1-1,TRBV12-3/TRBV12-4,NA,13,CASSRLTNTEAFF,TGTGCCAGCAGTAGACTTACGAACACTGAAGCTTTCTTT
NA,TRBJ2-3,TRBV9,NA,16,CASSVQGNPSTDTQYF,TGTGCCAGCAGCGTACAGGGAAATCCTAGCACAGATACGCAGTATTTT
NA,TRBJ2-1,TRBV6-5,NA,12,CASSLTYNEQFF,TGTGCCAGCTCTCTAACCTACAATGAGCAGTTCTTC